This T cell receptor (beta chain) was captured in a study of control samples from healthy donors and cancer patients. Clones were read by immunoSEQ multiplex PCR, and TCRdb kept only the in-frame ones, dropping some. The sample yields around 76,000 clones, about nine tenths seen once. Germline values: CDR1 KGHSH, CDR2 LQKENI. This CDR3 spans 16 amino acids. The V gene lost 3 bases and the J gene lost 5 bases, with 16 bases spanning the gap. Material: PBMCs. This sequence originates from a woman aged 45-60 years with colorectal cancer. This rearrangement joins TRBV18 to TRBJ2-2; possibly TRBD1 for D (5 bases). As DNA, the CDR3 is TGTGCCAGCTCACCGACGGTAGGGGCCGGAACCGGGGAGCTGTTTTTT. It codes for CASSPTVGAGTGELFF.